This T cell receptor (beta chain) is drawn from a study of T cell changes during pregnancy in multiple sclerosis. The method was immunoSEQ multiplex PCR; TCRdb's version includes in-frame clones alone and lacks a portion of them. This table holds more than 90,000 clones, about 90% found once. V lost 5 bases to trimming and J lost 4 bases, with 20 bases between them. CDR1 is SNHLY, CDR2 FYNNEI, per germline. The CDR3 runs to 16 residues. The receptor comes from a female donor with multiple sclerosis, enrolled in a pregnancy study. Sequenced material: peripheral blood, taken in the second trimester of pregnancy. The rearrangement links TRBV2 to TRBJ1-2, with D possibly being TRBD1 (6 bases). The CDR3 region has the DNA TGTGCCAGCAGTTCTGCGGGGGCCCAGGTTATCTATGGCTACACCTTC. It codes for CASSSAGAQVIYGYTF.